The 13 T cell receptor beta chains given below trace back to one sample, sequenced in a study of cytomegalovirus exposure and HLA in healthy donors. PCR primers comprised 60 Vbeta and 13 Jbeta primers. The assay was immunoSEQ multiplex PCR, and TCRdb's table has in-frame clones only and misses some. Of around 140,000 clones detected, over 60% appear once; the ten largest clones hold under 2%. The sequenced sample consisted of PBMCs. Receptors were obtained from a female donor in good health and CMV-seropositive.

The chain has TRBV7-9 and TRBJ2-3, with TRBD2 matching over 16 bases. The ends lost 5 bases at V and 8 bases at J; junction bases unmatched: 10. The CDR3 is 17 amino acids. Germline V gene data show CDR1 as SEHNR and CDR2 as FQNEAQ (reference sequence). The DNA for the CDR3 is TGTGCCAGCAGCCCCTCCGGGACTAGCGGGAGGGCCGCTACGCAGTATTTT. This codes for CASSPSGTSGRAATQYF.

This clone has more than one count but fewer than ten. V usage is TRBV6-1 and J usage is TRBJ2-2, with a possible D match to TRBD1 (6 bases). V was trimmed by 4 bases and J by 3 bases, leaving 12 bases between them. From germline, CDR1 is MNHNS and CDR2 SASEGT. The CDR3 runs to 15 residues. The CDR3 nucleotides are TGTGCCAGCAGTGCAACGGACAGTTACACCGGGGAGCTGTTTTTT. Its protein is CASSATDSYTGELFF.

The chain employs TRBV5-6 and TRBJ1-2; D may be TRBD1 (5 bases). Trimming removed 1 base from V and 0 bases from J, with 10 bases in between. The length of the CDR3 is 15 residues. The germline gives CDR1 SGHDT, CDR2 YYEEEE. The CDR3 region has the DNA TGTGCCAGCAGCTTGTTAGGGGAGGCTAACTATGGCTACACCTTC. Its protein product is CASSLLGEANYGYTF.

This clone has just a few counts. V and J are TRBV5-6 and TRBJ1-1; 9 nucleotides align to TRBD1. Germline CDR1 is SGHDT and CDR2 is YYEEEE. The CDR3 is made up of 15 amino acids. Trimming cost V 4 bases and J 5 bases; bases outside gene matches: 9. The CDR3 bases are TGTGCCAGCAGCGTTACAGGGGGCTCGGGGACTGAAGCTTTCTTT. Protein: CASSVTGGSGTEAFF.

There are a few counts of this clone. This sequence joins TRBV5-6 and TRBJ1-2; maybe TRBD1 (6 bases). Germline-derived CDR1 and CDR2 are SGHDT and YYEEEE. This CDR3 contains 15 residues. The ends were cut back, 0 bases at V and 4 bases at J, with 13 bases in the middle. The CDR3 here is CASSLVDSSVYGYTF. The DNA for the CDR3 is TGTGCCAGCAGCTTGGTGGACAGTTCTGTCTATGGCTACACCTTC.

This clone was detected only a few times. J is TRBJ2-6 and V is TRBV6-1; D gene ambiguous. CDR1 MNHNS and CDR2 SASEGT come from the germline V gene. This CDR3 contains 13 residues. V was trimmed by 10 bases and J by 2 bases, leaving 9 bases between them. CDR3 sequence (DNA): TGTGCCACCTTGAGAACTGGGGCCAACGTCCTGACTTTC. Protein product: CATLRTGANVLTF.

Note on this clone: Other DNA variants within this sample encode the same CDR3. This chain uses TRBV18 with TRBJ2-5, with TRBD1 as a possible D gene (6 bases). Germline V gives CDR1 KGHSH, CDR2 LQKENI. Trimming took off 2 bases at V and 4 bases at J, with 8 bases between the two ends. This CDR3 contains 13 residues. The CDR3 region is CASSPTGRETQYF. The CDR3 nucleotides are TGTGCCAGCTCACCAACAGGGAGAGAGACCCAGTACTTC.

This chain uses TRBV10-3 with TRBJ2-7; 8 bases map to TRBD1. Germline loops: CDR1 ENHRY, CDR2 SYGVKD. With 2 bases clipped from V and 1 base from J, the junction kept 10 bases outside the gene matches. The CDR3 runs 17 residues. CDR3 sequence (DNA): TGTGCCATCAGTGAGACCCTGACAGGGGAAGAATCCTACGAGCAGTACTTC. Protein product: CAISETLTGEESYEQYF.

This chain joins TRBV2 and TRBJ1-2; D uncertain. Germline V lookup: CDR1 SNHLY, CDR2 FYNNEI. V gave up 4 bases and J gave up 8 bases, with 11 bases separating them. The CDR3 is 12 amino acids. The DNA for the CDR3 is TGTGCCAGCAGTGCCGGGGTCGTCGGCTACACCTTC. Protein: CASSAGVVGYTF.

This clone showed up just once. This sequence joins TRBV30 and TRBJ1-6; unclear D gene. Trimming took 3 bases from V and 4 from J, leaving 10 bases between them. Germline loops: CDR1 GTSNPN, CDR2 SVGIG (reference sequence). The CDR3 has 14 amino acids. The CDR3: CAWSGGSYNSPLHF. In DNA form, the CDR3 reads TGTGCCTGGAGCGGAGGGTCTTATAATTCACCCCTCCACTTT. The full variable domain, completed using reference TRBV30 and TRBJ1-6, is SQTIHQWPATLVQPVGSPLSLECTVEGTSNPNLYWYRQAAGRGLQLLFYSVGIGQISSEVPQNLSASRPQDRQFILSSKKLLLSDSGFYLCAWSGGSYNSPLHFGNGTRLTVT.

The gene calls are TRBV28 and TRBJ2-5; weak D call: TRBD1 (6 bases). In germline, CDR1 is MDHEN, CDR2 SYDVKM. CDR3 length: 14 amino acids. Trimming took off 1 base at V and 5 bases at J, with 11 bases between the two ends. Here the CDR3 DNA reads TGTGCCAGCAGTTTATTGCAGGGGCGGGAGACCCAGTACTTC. This translates into CASSLLQGRETQYF.

The chain carries TRBV7-9 and TRBJ2-5; D is possibly TRBD1 (5 bases). CDR3 size: 13 residues. Deletions cut 1 base from V and 4 bases from J, with 7 bases between. CDR1 and CDR2 from the germline V gene are SEHNR and FQNEAQ (reference sequence). CDR3 residues: CASSLVGVETQYF. The DNA of the CDR3 is TGTGCCAGCAGCTTAGTAGGGGTAGAGACCCAGTACTTC.

The chain has TRBV6-6 and TRBJ1-1, with 8 bases fitting TRBD1. Germline V gives CDR1 MNHNY, CDR2 SVGAGI (reference sequence). The CDR3 runs to 16 residues. V shed 0 bases and J 1 base; nucleotides not matched to a gene: 4. The DNA for the CDR3 is TGTGCCAGCAGTTACTCGCGGACAGGGACGAACACTGAAGCTTTCTTT. Amino acid sequence: CASSYSRTGTNTEAFF.